This paragraph covers one T cell receptor (beta chain) sequence. Its antigen has not been determined. No base quality values were provided; no much bigger clone lies one nucleotide off. The data belong to a study of control samples from healthy donors and cancer patients (TCRdb year 2020). The library was generated by the immunoSEQ multiplex PCR assay. Here the immuneACCESS table is served through TCRdb, limited to in-frame sequences with V and J called. Missing clones are a known gap in these copies; in checked studies unresolved V genes cover under half, and the rest lacks a known reason. Recorded for this sample are some 76,000 clones; under 90% of them occurred a single time. The biggest ten clones account for about a fifth of the sample. The junction shows trimming of 10 bases on V and 7 bases on J, plus 13 bases between the germline ends. Taken from the germline V gene (reference sequence), the CDR1 and CDR2 loops are LGHDT and YNNKEL. The CDR3 measures 11 amino acids from cysteine to phenylalanine. Only the CDR3 part of the read is kept: 33 bases, read in frame from the first base.

The receptor was derived from a man aged 55 to 70 with lung cancer. Material: PBMCs. This chain joins TRBV3-1 (or the pseudogene TRBV3-2) to TRBJ1-1; a tentative D match to TRBD1 spans 5 bases. The CDR3 region has the sequence CATQGGLEAFF. The bases are TGTGCCACCCAGGGTGGGCTTGAAGCTTTCTTT.